The 29 T cell receptor beta chains given below trace back to one sample, sequenced in a study of molecular identifiers for immune sequencing clone quantification. TCRdb itself ran the PCR reads through MiXCR, one entry per CDR3 protein. This table holds about 510,000 distinct CDR3 sequences, around 25% found once. Sequenced sample: naive CD8+ T cells from blood, with Jurkat cell RNA spiked in. Indicated subset: FACS-sorted CD8+CD4-CCR7+CD45RA+ naive T cells. These receptors were obtained from a human donor in good health. Some libraries in this study had Jurkat cell RNA spiked in.

At least ten counts were recorded for this clonotype. V usage is TRBV24-1 and J usage is TRBJ2-1; D not resolved. Germline loops: CDR1 KGHDR, CDR2 SFDVKD. V lost 3 bases and J 7 bases, leaving 6 bases between the germline ends. The CDR3 is 12 residues long. The CDR3 is CATSDPRNEQFF. The CDR3 DNA follows: TGTGCCACCAGTGATCCCAGGAATGAGCAGTTCTTC.

As regards this clonotype: A much bigger clone sits one base away, suggesting this may be a read error. CDR3 sequence: CASSRDNPPLHF. For the CDR3, the DNA is TGTGCCAGCAGCCGCGATAATCCACCCCTCCACTTT. The chain couples TRBV12-3 or TRBV12-4 to TRBJ1-6; no clear D. The CDR3 has 12 amino acids.

A remark on this clonotype: It may be a read error: a sequence one base away is much more abundant. The chain couples TRBV7-9 to TRBJ2-2; a weak D match, TRBD2 (5 bases). V shed 3 bases and J shed 3 bases, with 8 bases lying between them. Germline V lookup: CDR1 SEHNR, CDR2 FQNEAQ (reference sequence). This CDR3 is 14 amino acids long. The CDR3 coding sequence is TGTGCCAGCAGCTTGAGCGGATACACCGGGGAGCTGTTTTTT. It codes for CASSLSGYTGELFF.

This clonotype was detected only a few times. The chain employs TRBV7-6 and TRBJ2-5; TRBD2 matches 7 bases. The CDR3 consists of 16 residues. V dropped 3 bases and J dropped 5; count of bases not matched to a gene: 12. The V gene's germline CDR1 is SGHVS and CDR2 FNYEAQ. CDR3 DNA: TGTGCCAGCAGCTTCCAAGCGGGACCTATACGGGAGACCCAGTACTTC. Translation: CASSFQAGPIRETQYF.

This clonotype was detected many times. The chain is built from TRBV5-6 and TRBJ1-1; perhaps TRBD1 as D (5 bases). This CDR3 has 12 residues. The V end was cut by 4 bases, the J end by 7 bases, with 11 bases between. CDR1 and CDR2 from the germline V gene are SGHDT and YYEEEE. CDR3 DNA: TGTGCCAGCAGCCAACAGGACCTTGAAGCTTTCTTT. This sequence encodes CASSQQDLEAFF.

This clonotype was found a few times. CDR3 loop: CASTQAAGNTIYF. The CDR3 bases are TGTGCCAGTACCCAGGCGGCCGGAAACACCATATATTTT. This chain links TRBV19 with TRBJ1-3, with unresolved D. V gave up 7 bases and J gave up 4 bases, with 11 bases separating them. From germline, CDR1 is LNHDA and CDR2 SQIVND (reference sequence). The CDR3 totals 13 residues.

This clonotype has only a few counts. The V call is TRBV11-2, the J call TRBJ2-1; D uncertain. The V end lost 2 bases, the J end lost 4 bases, and 24 bases lay between the germline ends. This CDR3 region has 19 residues. Germline CDR1 reads SGHAT; CDR2 reads FQNNGV. In DNA, the CDR3 is TGTGCCAGCAGCTTAAAGTCCGCGGTACCTACCCACTTTTACAATGAGCAGTTCTTC. Encoded protein: CASSLKSAVPTHFYNEQFF.

The CDR3 sequence: CASSPTGGELFF. CDR3 coding DNA: TGTGCCAGCAGCCCCACTGGAGGGGAGCTGTTTTTT. The chain joins TRBV6-6 to TRBJ2-2, with D unresolved. The CDR3 is 12 residues long. Between the trimmed V and J ends, which lost 6 bases and 8 bases, there was a span of 10 bases. The germline V gene encodes CDR1 MNHNY and CDR2 SVGAGI (reference sequence).

CDR3 in amino acids: CASSPGKNTEAFF. The DNA of the CDR3 is TGTGCCAGCAGCCCCGGGAAGAACACTGAAGCTTTCTTT. The gene calls are TRBV9 and TRBJ1-1; D is ambiguous. CDR1 SGDLS and CDR2 YYNGEE come from the germline V gene. The CDR3 totals 13 residues. V lost 4 bases and J 1 base, leaving 8 bases between the germline ends.

The chain has TRBV3-1 and TRBJ2-7; 13 bases are shared with TRBD2. Germline CDR1 LGHDT, CDR2 YNNKEL (reference sequence). The CDR3 runs to 17 residues. V lost 4 bases to trimming and J lost 9 bases; unmatched junction nucleotides: 15. CDR3 sequence reads: CASSPPAGLAGALLQYF. The CDR3 nucleotides are TGTGCCAGCAGCCCGCCCGCCGGACTAGCGGGGGCGCTCCTGCAGTACTTC.

In the case of this clonotype: A much larger clone differs by one base, so this may be a read error. Here the CDR3 DNA reads TGTGCCAGCAGCCGAGCGGGAGGGAGAACCGTGGAGCTGTTTTTT. Its translation: CASSRAGGRTVELFF. The V gene is TRBV12-3 or TRBV12-4, the J gene TRBJ2-2; TRBD2 matches 10 bases. This CDR3 spans 15 amino acids.

This clonotype was picked up many times. This chain joins TRBV7-9 and TRBJ1-2; D gene uncertain. The CDR3 runs to 13 residues. Between the trimmed V and J ends, which lost 1 base and 4 bases, there was a span of 7 bases. CDR1 and CDR2 (germline): SEHNR, FQNEAQ (reference sequence). The CDR3 region has the DNA TGTGCCAGCAGCTTAGGAGAGGGCTATGGCTACACCTTC. Translated, it gives CASSLGEGYGYTF. Supplemented by reference TRBV7-9 and TRBJ1-2, the full variable domain reads DTGVSQNPRHKITKRGQNVTFRCDPISEHNRLYWYRQTLGQGPEFLTYFQNEAQLEKSRLLSDRFSAERPKGSFSTLEIQRTEQGDSAMYLCASSLGEGYGYTFGSGTRLTVV.

V is TRBV20-1 and J is TRBJ2-7, with a possible D match to TRBD1 (5 bases). Germline CDR1 reads DFQATT; CDR2 reads SNEGSKA (reference sequence). There are 13 residues in the CDR3. V shed 2 bases and J shed 3 bases, with 11 bases lying between them. CDR3 amino acids: CSARNIQDYEQYF. The CDR3 DNA sequence: TGCAGTGCTAGAAATATACAGGACTACGAGCAGTACTTC.

The rearrangement links TRBV2 to TRBJ1-1, with unresolved D. V lost 4 bases and J lost 7, with 19 bases in between. In germline, CDR1 is SNHLY, CDR2 FYNNEI. The CDR3 contains 15 residues. CDR3 residues: CASSGIAGSRDEAFF. The CDR3 DNA sequence: TGTGCCAGCAGTGGTATAGCCGGTTCAAGGGATGAAGCTTTCTTT.

The chain is built from TRBV4-3 and TRBJ2-3; 11 bases are shared with TRBD2. CDR3 length: 17 residues. V lost 2 bases and J lost 3; bases outside the gene matches: 7. CDR1 and CDR2 (germline): LGHNA, YSLEER. This CDR3 is CASSQSTSGIGTDTQYF. CDR3 sequence (DNA): TGCGCCAGCAGCCAATCGACTAGCGGGATTGGAACAGATACGCAGTATTTT.

The rearrangement links TRBV6-2 or TRBV6-3 to TRBJ2-1; 12 bases line up with TRBD2. The germline gives CDR1 MNHEY, CDR2 SVGEGT. Unmatched junction bases numbered 7, after V lost 10 bases and J lost 6 bases. The CDR3 consists of 14 residues. CDR3: CATELAGGSNEQFF. In nucleotides, the CDR3 is TGTGCCACCGAACTAGCGGGGGGAAGCAATGAGCAGTTCTTC.

This clonotype has just a few counts. The chain couples TRBV6-5 to TRBJ2-1; the match to TRBD2 covers 7 bases. Trimming removed 0 bases from V and 5 bases from J; junction bases left unmatched: 1. This CDR3 is built from 14 residues. Germline values: CDR1 MNHEY, CDR2 SVGAGI. The CDR3 DNA reads as TGTGCCAGCAGTTACTCTAGCGGGCACAATGAGCAGTTCTTC. It codes for CASSYSSGHNEQFF.

In its sample, this clonotype was seen many times. The V and J genes are TRBV6-5 and TRBJ1-5; D uncertain. Germline CDR1 reads MNHEY; CDR2 reads SVGAGI. This CDR3 comprises 17 residues. The V gene lost 0 bases and the J gene lost 2 bases, with 14 bases spanning the gap. The chain's CDR3 is CASSYSRVPDGNQPQHF. The CDR3 bases are TGTGCCAGCAGTTACTCGAGAGTACCCGATGGCAATCAGCCCCAGCATTTT.

Remarks on this clonotype: A much bigger clone sits one base away, suggesting this may be a read error. Because the CDR3 is missing its conserved closing phenylalanine or tryptophan, this is likely a read error. This chain joins TRBV20-1 and TRBJ2-7; D uncertain. The germline CDR1 and CDR2 sequences are DFQATT and SNEGSKA (reference sequence). Trimming shortened V by 5 bases and J by 4 bases, and 18 bases separated the two germline ends. The CDR3 length is 14 residues. The CDR3: CSARHRTLSYEQYS. The CDR3 nucleotides are TGCAGTGCTCGCCACCGGACCCTTTCTTACGAGCAGTACTCC.

Turning to this clonotype: A much bigger clone sits one base away, suggesting this may be a read error. The chain links TRBV4-1 to TRBJ1-2; no clear D. Deletions cut 4 bases from V and 7 bases from J, with 7 bases between. Germline-derived CDR1 and CDR2 are MGHRA and YSYEKL. This CDR3 is 11 amino acids long. CDR3 DNA: TGCGCCAGCAGCCGAAACAGTGGCTACACCTTC. The encoded protein is CASSRNSGYTF.

Details on this clonotype: Since a much larger clone is just one base distant, this may be a read error. The chain joins TRBV30 to TRBJ1-5; 9 bases are a match to TRBD1. J was trimmed by 0 bases and V by 0 bases; bases with no gene match: 6. The CDR3 is made up of 17 amino acids. The germline CDR1 and CDR2 sequences are GTSNPN and SVGIG (reference sequence). The CDR3 here is CAWSVGTGIYSNQPQHF. As DNA, the CDR3 is TGTGCCTGGAGTGTCGGGACAGGGATCTATAGCAATCAGCCCCAGCATTTT.

This clonotype was counted at least ten times. The V gene is TRBV18, the J gene TRBJ2-3; unclear D gene. The CDR3 runs 13 residues. CDR1 is KGHSH and CDR2 is LQKENI in the germline V gene. Trimming left V 0 bases short and J 4 bases short, with 5 bases between. Here the CDR3 reads CASSPPASDTQYF. The CDR3 DNA is TGTGCCAGCTCACCACCGGCTTCAGATACGCAGTATTTT.

With respect to this clonotype: A much larger clone differs from this one at a single base, so this may be a read error. The chain carries TRBV7-3 and TRBJ2-2, with D possibly matching TRBD2 (6 bases). This CDR3 spans 15 amino acids. Germline CDR1 and CDR2: SGHTA and FQGTGA. CDR3: CASSSRAGSIGEPFF. The CDR3 DNA follows: TGTGCCAGCAGCTCACGGGCGGGATCGATCGGGGAGCCGTTTTTT.

The sample holds one count of this clonotype. Possible read error: a much larger clone is one base away. The CDR3 ends on some other residue instead of the conserved phenylalanine or tryptophan, so this is likely a read error. V is TRBV7-9 and J is TRBJ1-5, with no clear D. V lost 2 bases and J lost 0, with 5 bases in between. This CDR3 is built from 14 residues. Germline CDR1 is SEHNR and CDR2 is FQNEAQ (reference sequence). CDR3 DNA sequence: TGTGCCAGCAGCTTATCTAGTAGCAATCAGCCCCAGCATCTT. Translation gives CASSLSSSNQPQHL.

This clonotype was observed a few times. The rearrangement uses TRBV10-2 and TRBJ2-7; D gene unclear. Trimming took off 11 bases at V and 4 bases at J, with 6 bases between the two ends. Germline V gives CDR1 WSHSY, CDR2 SAAADI. CDR3 length: 9 amino acids. The CDR3 region is CAGYYEQYF. The CDR3 DNA reads TGCGCCGGCTATTACGAGCAGTACTTC.

The genes are TRBV7-3 and TRBJ2-7; 14 bases agree with TRBD2. There are 18 residues in the CDR3. Germline lookup yields CDR1 SGHTA and CDR2 FQGTGA. Germline trimming cut 6 bases from V and 3 bases from J; bases unmatched to any gene: 13. The CDR3 DNA sequence: TGTGCCAGCAGTCTCTGGACTAGCGGGAGGATTCTTGTCTACGAGCAGTACTTC. The encoded protein is CASSLWTSGRILVYEQYF.

This clonotype appeared a few times. The chain is built from TRBV15 and TRBJ2-5; the D call may be TRBD1 or TRBD2 (6 bases each). Per the germline V gene, CDR1 is LNHNV and CDR2 is YYDKDF (reference sequence). V dropped 4 bases and J dropped 5 bases, with 14 bases sitting between them. The length of the CDR3 is 14 residues. The CDR3 bases are TGTGCCACCAGCACCCTATCGGGGGCGGAGACCCAGTACTTC. Residues: CATSTLSGAETQYF.

Concerning this clonotype itself: This may stem from a read error, because a much larger clone lies one nucleotide away. The rearrangement uses TRBV7-8 and TRBJ2-5; weak D call: TRBD1 (6 bases). The germline CDR1 and CDR2 sequences are SGHVS and FQNEAQ. The CDR3 runs 14 residues. V was shortened by 5 bases and J by 1 base, with 11 bases between the two germline ends. The CDR3 here is CASSAAGVQETQYF. In nucleotides, the CDR3 is TGTGCCAGCAGCGCCGCAGGGGTCCAAGAGACCCAGTACTTC.

Comment on this clonotype: It may be a read error: a sequence one base away is much more abundant. V is TRBV6-5 and J is TRBJ2-3; TRBD1 agrees at 10 bases. This CDR3 region has 19 residues. Trimming took 4 bases from V and 1 from J; bases not matched to a gene: 14. The germline V gene encodes CDR1 MNHEY and CDR2 SVGAGI. CDR3 DNA: TGTGCCAGCAGTTCTGCCCATATCCGGGACAGGGGAGGCACAGATACGCAGTATTTT. It encodes CASSSAHIRDRGGTDTQYF.